This paragraph covers one T cell receptor beta chain sequence. The antigen is not known. Primers: 60 Vbeta forward and 13 Jbeta reverse. Produced via immunoSEQ multiplex PCR; TCRdb's table is partial and in-frame only. The table has some 80,000 clones, about four fifths seen once; the top ten hold roughly 3.5%. This specimen comes from a study of cytomegalovirus exposure and HLA in healthy donors. Study outcomes and limitations: Sequence variants that were highly shared formed a cluster that was likely a sequencing artifact. An analysis was carried out at a later point. It showed that HLA-associated TCR beta chains were more clonally expanded than equally common non-associated chains.

This CDR3 comprises 15 residues. V shed 4 bases and J 5 bases; nucleotides not matched to a gene: 10. Germline CDR1 reads SNHLY; CDR2 reads FYNNEI. The chain combines TRBV2 with TRBJ2-5; 7 nucleotides align to TRBD1. This receptor was identified in a man in his forties or fifties in good health and CMV-seronegative. Sequenced material: PBMCs. DNA for the CDR3: TGTGCCAGCAGTGGAGGGAGCTCGGACAGGGAGACCCAGTACTTC. As protein: CASSGGSSDRETQYF.